The T cell receptor beta chain described here comes from a study of identical twins. V gave up 7 bases and J gave up 7 bases, with 17 bases separating them. Germline CDR1 and CDR2: SGDLS and YYNGEE. This CDR3 has 13 amino acids. Study results and caveats: Zero-insertion analyses could be partly confounded by invariant MAIT and iNKT cells.

This clonotype has just a few counts. What it binds is unknown. TCRdb itself ran the 5' RACE reads through MiXCR, one entry per CDR3 protein. This sample yields 500,000 to 600,000 distinct CDR3 sequences, of which roughly 21% are seen a single time; around 0.9% belongs to the top ten. The same sample was also used in a study of T cells expressing NK-cell markers. As reported in that work: One of eight sequenced donors was HCMV-seronegative; the other seven were seropositive. Top CD8+ clonotypes included the dominant CD3+CD56+NKG2C+ clonotypes in 5 or 6 donors.

The rearrangement uses TRBV9 and TRBJ1-2; maybe TRBD1 (6 bases). The receptor was derived from a woman between 18 and 29 years old in good health. Specimen: CD4+ T cells sorted from blood. CDR3 in amino acids: CASSIGGAGGYTF. CDR3 DNA: TGTGCCAGCTCCATTGGGGGCGCCGGTGGCTACACCTTC.